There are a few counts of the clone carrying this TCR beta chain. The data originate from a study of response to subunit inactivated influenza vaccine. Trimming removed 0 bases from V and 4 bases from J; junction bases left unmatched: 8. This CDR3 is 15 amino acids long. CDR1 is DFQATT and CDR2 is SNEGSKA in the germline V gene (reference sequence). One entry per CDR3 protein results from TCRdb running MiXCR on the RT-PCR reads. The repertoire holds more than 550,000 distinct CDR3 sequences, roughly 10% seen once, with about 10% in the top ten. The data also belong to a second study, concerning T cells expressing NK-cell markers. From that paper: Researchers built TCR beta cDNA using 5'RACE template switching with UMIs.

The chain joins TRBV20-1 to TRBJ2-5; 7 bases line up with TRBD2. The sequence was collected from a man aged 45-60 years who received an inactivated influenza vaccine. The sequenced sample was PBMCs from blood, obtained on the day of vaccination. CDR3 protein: CSARDLAAERETQYF. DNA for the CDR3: TGCAGTGCTAGAGATCTAGCGGCAGAGCGAGAGACCCAGTACTTC.